The T cell receptor beta chain described here comes from a study of blood T cell repertoires in COVID-19. Overall study context: The cDNA or gDNA used as material had been derived from T cells, B-cell-depleted T cells, or PBMCs.

In the authors' workflow: Reference gene primer amplification yielded estimated nucleated cell counts. Some clones are missing from TCRdb's copy, which holds only in-frame ones; the method was immunoSEQ multiplex PCR. V, J and clone size reflect that table, while D and trimming were determined from the DNA. The table lists some 130,000 clones, around nine tenths of them singletons. V lost 1 base and J 3 bases, leaving 13 bases between the germline ends. Germline V CDR1 and CDR2: LGHDT, YNNKEL (reference sequence). This CDR3 has 15 amino acids. Seattle cases were enrolled at active infection and followed longitudinally.

Sequencing was done on a sample of peripheral blood. The source of this sequence is a woman in her seventies with COVID-19, enrolled during active disease. This rearrangement joins TRBV3-1 (or the pseudogene TRBV3-2) to TRBJ2-7; the D gene is possibly TRBD1 (5 bases). For the CDR3, the DNA is TGTGCCAGCAGCCAAGGGGCTTGGGGCGTCTACGAGCAGTACTTC. The encoded protein is CASSQGAWGVYEQYF.